The 23 T cell receptor beta chains reported below all come from one sample, sequenced in a study of blood T cell repertoires in COVID-19. Repertoires were generated with immunoSEQ multiplex PCR, while TCRdb's copy carries only in-frame clones and drops some. The profile shows nearly 110,000 clones, about 91% of them singletons. Sequenced input: peripheral blood. Receptors originate from a man aged 50-59 years with active or convalescent COVID-19.

This chain joins TRBV4-3 and TRBJ1-2; 7 bases line up with TRBD1. Trimming cost V 8 bases and J 5 bases; bases outside gene matches: 8. The germline V gene encodes CDR1 LGHNA and CDR2 YSLEER. This CDR3 comprises 13 residues. The CDR3: CASSGGTEYGYTF. The DNA of the CDR3 is TGCGCCAGCTCCGGAGGGACAGAGTATGGCTACACCTTC.

This clone was found a few times. J is TRBJ2-3 and V is TRBV7-2, with 8 bases that match TRBD1. Germline assignment: CDR1 SGHTA and CDR2 FQGNSA. The CDR3 runs to 16 residues. Germline trimming cut 5 bases from V and 5 bases from J; bases unmatched to any gene: 12. In DNA, the CDR3 is TGTGCCAGCAGCGATCAAGCGGGCAGGGGGCTAGATACGCAGTATTTT. Its protein is CASSDQAGRGLDTQYF.

This chain links TRBV5-6 with TRBJ1-2, with 8 bases identical to TRBD1. This CDR3 comprises 14 residues. From germline, CDR1 is SGHDT and CDR2 YYEEEE. After removal of 3 bases from V and 4 bases from J, the junction contained 5 bases not matched to a gene. The CDR3 region is CASSSPDRAYGYTF. The CDR3 region has the DNA TGTGCCAGCAGCTCGCCGGACAGGGCCTATGGCTACACCTTC.

J is TRBJ2-7 and V is TRBV5-1; no definite D call. From germline, CDR1 is SGHRS and CDR2 YFSETQ. The length of the CDR3 is 12 residues. V lost 2 bases to trimming and J lost 3 bases, with 6 bases between them. The CDR3, as DNA: TGCGCCAGCAGCTTTGGAGACTACGAGCAGTACTTC. Translating gives CASSFGDYEQYF.

This chain uses TRBV10-1 with TRBJ2-1; maybe TRBD2 (6 bases). The CDR3 runs to 14 residues. Trimming took 4 bases from V and 8 from J, leaving 15 bases between them. Germline V lookup: CDR1 WNHNN, CDR2 SYGVQD (reference sequence). The CDR3 coding sequence is TGCGCCAGCAGTGCGGGCGGGGAGACCGATGAGCAGTTCTTC. Its translation is CASSAGGETDEQFF.

This clone showed up just a few times. The chain uses TRBV2 and TRBJ2-1; 14 bases map to TRBD2. CDR3 size: 18 residues. Germline V gene lookup returns CDR1 SNHLY and CDR2 FYNNEI. Germline trimming cut 3 bases from V and 5 bases from J; bases unmatched to any gene: 9. CDR3 in DNA: TGTGCCAGCAGTGATGTTGTGACTAGCGGGAGGGGAGACAATGAGCAGTTCTTC. It yields the protein CASSDVVTSGRGDNEQFF.

This chain links TRBV2 with TRBJ1-1; a possible D gene is TRBD1 (6 bases). The CDR3 runs 16 residues. In germline, CDR1 is SNHLY, CDR2 FYNNEI. V lost 2 bases to trimming and J lost 11 bases, with 24 bases between them. DNA for the CDR3: TGTGCCAGCAGTGAATCGGTGACCAGGGGCTTGAGCGTGGCTTTCTTT. It translates to CASSESVTRGLSVAFF.

V usage is TRBV7-9 and J usage is TRBJ1-2; the D gene is possibly TRBD1 (5 bases). The V end was cut by 3 bases, the J end by 6 bases, with 11 bases between. CDR1 and CDR2 from the germline V gene are SEHNR and FQNEAQ (reference sequence). CDR3 size: 13 residues. In nucleotides, the CDR3 is TGTGCCAGCAGCTTCCTAGACAGACATGGCTACACCTTC. Amino acids: CASSFLDRHGYTF.

This chain connects TRBV3-1 (or the pseudogene TRBV3-2) to TRBJ2-5; 8 positions agree with TRBD2. CDR1 and CDR2 (germline): LGHDT, YNNKEL (reference sequence). With 2 bases clipped from V and 2 bases from J, the junction kept 4 bases outside the gene matches. The CDR3 totals 15 residues. CDR3 in amino acids: CASSQISGAQETQYF. CDR3 sequence (DNA): TGTGCCAGCAGCCAAATTAGCGGGGCGCAAGAGACCCAGTACTTC.

The table lists this clone with a few counts. This chain connects TRBV10-2 to TRBJ2-1; 9 positions agree with TRBD1. The V gene's germline CDR1 is WSHSY and CDR2 SAAADI. Trimming cost V 5 bases and J 8 bases; bases outside gene matches: 10. The CDR3 spans 15 residues. The CDR3 coding sequence is TGCGCCAGCAGTTACCCCGGACAGGGGAGGGATGAGCAGTTCTTC. As protein: CASSYPGQGRDEQFF.

The rearrangement links TRBV7-2 to TRBJ2-1, with TRBD1 matching over 9 bases. This CDR3 has 15 residues. J gave up 4 bases and V 5 bases, and 6 bases lay outside the gene matches. The germline gives CDR1 SGHTA, CDR2 FQGNSA. CDR3 residues: CASSRTGGYYNEQFF. The CDR3 DNA reads as TGTGCCAGCAGCAGAACAGGGGGCTATTACAATGAGCAGTTCTTC.

The chain uses TRBV6-5 and TRBJ2-2; 7 bases map to TRBD2. CDR1 and CDR2 (germline): MNHEY, SVGAGI. The V and J ends lost 0 bases and 4 bases, in that order; junction bases with no gene match: 5. The CDR3 loop spans 16 amino acids. CDR3 sequence (DNA): TGTGCCAGCAGTTACTCTATGGCGGGAGTCACCGGGGAGCTGTTTTTT. The encoded protein is CASSYSMAGVTGELFF.

J is TRBJ2-3 and V is TRBV7-9; perhaps TRBD1 as D (6 bases). V was trimmed by 5 bases and J by 6 bases, leaving 12 bases between them. Germline loops: CDR1 SEHNR, CDR2 FQNEAQ (reference sequence). This CDR3 comprises 13 residues. The CDR3: CASSIQGRDTQYF. CDR3 DNA sequence: TGTGCCAGCAGCATCCAGGGGCGGGATACGCAGTATTTT.

This rearrangement joins TRBV9 to TRBJ2-1; TRBD1 aligns across 11 bases. CDR1 and CDR2 from the germline V gene are SGDLS and YYNGEE. V was clipped by 4 bases and J by 8 bases; unmatched bases: 8. CDR3 length: 15 amino acids. In nucleotides, the CDR3 is TGTGCCAGCAGCCTCCGGGACAGGGGGTGGGATGAGCAGTTCTTC. Amino acids: CASSLRDRGWDEQFF.

This chain links TRBV9 with TRBJ2-1, with unresolved D. The CDR3 is 16 residues long. The germline V and J ends were trimmed by 0 bases and 5 bases, with 15 bases remaining between them. The germline CDR1 and CDR2 sequences are SGDLS and YYNGEE. CDR3 bases: TGTGCCAGCAGCGTAGGCCTGAGGAGTTTAGACAATGAGCAGTTCTTC. Translating it yields CASSVGLRSLDNEQFF.

This clone was seen more than once but under ten times. The genes are TRBV18 and TRBJ2-3; D may be TRBD2 (6 bases). The ends were cut back, 6 bases at V and 5 bases at J, with 6 bases in the middle. The germline V gene has CDR1 KGHSH and CDR2 LQKENI. CDR3 length: 11 residues. CDR3 amino acids: CASSGGDTQYF. In nucleotides, the CDR3 is TGTGCCAGCTCGGGAGGAGATACGCAGTATTTT.

CDR3 loop: CASSEWEGTQYF. The DNA of the CDR3 is TGTGCCAGCAGTGAATGGGAGGGAACGCAGTATTTT. The chain is built from TRBV25-1 and TRBJ2-3, with TRBD2 identical over 7 bases. Germline-derived CDR1 and CDR2 are MGHDK and SYGVNS. The length of the CDR3 is 12 residues. V lost 1 base to trimming and J lost 9 bases; unmatched junction nucleotides: 1.

This chain joins TRBV27 and TRBJ2-1; 10 positions match TRBD1. The CDR3 is 17 residues long. The germline gives CDR1 MNHEY, CDR2 SMNVEV (reference sequence). The trim removed 3 bases at V and 6 bases at J, leaving 11 bases unmatched. The CDR3, as DNA: TGTGCCAGCAGTTTCCGGGCCGATTGGACAGGGGGCAATGAGCAGTTCTTC. This encodes CASSFRADWTGGNEQFF.

The V gene is TRBV3-1 (or the pseudogene TRBV3-2), the J gene TRBJ2-2; a possible D gene is TRBD2 (5 bases). Germline CDR1 reads LGHDT; CDR2 reads YNNKEL (reference sequence). Trimming left V 1 base short and J 5 bases short, with 11 bases between. The CDR3 is 15 residues long. The CDR3 sequence is CASSQVAGNTGELFF. The DNA of the CDR3 is TGTGCCAGCAGCCAAGTGGCCGGGAATACCGGGGAGCTGTTTTTT.

The chain uses TRBV6-6 and TRBJ2-3, with 7 nucleotides matching TRBD1. With 4 bases clipped from V and 0 bases from J, the junction kept 1 base outside the gene matches. The CDR3 runs to 14 residues. Germline loops: CDR1 MNHNY, CDR2 SVGAGI (reference sequence). As DNA, the CDR3 is TGTGCCAGCAGTTGGGACAGTAGCACAGATACGCAGTATTTT. Translated: CASSWDSSTDTQYF.

V gene TRBV9 combines with J gene TRBJ2-3, with unresolved D. Germline-derived CDR1 and CDR2 are SGDLS and YYNGEE. Trimming left V 4 bases short and J 0 bases short, with 12 bases between. This CDR3 region has 15 residues. The CDR3 region is CASSLDAVSTDTQYF. In nucleotides, the CDR3 is TGTGCCAGCAGCCTAGACGCGGTTAGCACAGATACGCAGTATTTT.

The V gene is TRBV18, the J gene TRBJ1-2; weak D call: TRBD1 (6 bases). CDR1 is KGHSH, CDR2 LQKENI, per germline. V lost 2 bases and J lost 3, with 13 bases in between. This CDR3 region has 15 residues. This chain's CDR3 is CASSPNDRSDYGYTF. As DNA, the CDR3 is TGTGCCAGCTCACCAAACGACAGGTCGGACTATGGCTACACCTTC.

This chain uses TRBV3-1 (or the pseudogene TRBV3-2) with TRBJ1-6; a possible D gene is TRBD1 (6 bases). Per germline, CDR1 LGHDT and CDR2 YNNKEL (reference sequence). Trimming pared 0 bases from V and 7 bases from J, leaving 7 bases between. The CDR3 extends over 14 amino acids. The CDR3: CASSQDRGNSPLHF. The CDR3 nucleotides read TGTGCCAGCAGCCAAGATAGGGGGAATTCACCCCTCCACTTT.